This T cell receptor beta chain was recovered during a study of T cell clonotyping in hematopoietic cell transplantation. Findings and limits, study-wide: Cells were unsorted, so CD4 and CD8 contributions were not separated. At the given depth, recipient repertoires were over 97% de novo clonotypes.

Data came from immunoSEQ multiplex PCR; TCRdb stores just in-frame clones and leaves some out. The table lists 5,500 to 7,500 clones, 65% to 85% of them singletons. Details on this clone: Antigen unknown.

Recipients were bled about 28 days pretransplant and at posttransplant days 30, 100, 180. V was trimmed by 2 bases and J by 4 bases, leaving 12 bases between them. The CDR3 loop spans 14 amino acids. The germline V gene encodes CDR1 GTSNPN and CDR2 SVGIG (reference sequence). This specimen was PBMCs, taken 100 days after allogeneic stem cell transplant. The chain uses TRBV30 and TRBJ2-1, with D perhaps matching TRBD1 or TRBD2 (5 bases each). The sequence was obtained from a female patient between 30 and 39 years old who had an allogeneic stem cell transplant, so the T cells may come from the graft donor. Some clones in this sample may be carry-over from other donors' samples. CDR3 loop: CAWSRTGLYNEQFF. CDR3 coding DNA: TGTGCCTGGAGTCGGACGGGGCTGTACAATGAGCAGTTCTTC.